The clone carrying this T cell receptor beta chain was seen repeatedly, ten times or more. Its specificity is not known. CDR3 length equals 15 residues. Per the germline V gene, CDR1 is SGHDN and CDR2 is FVKESK. The V gene end was trimmed by 4 bases and the J gene end by 11 bases; junction bases not matched to a gene: 10. These data belong to a study of naive and memory T cell subsets. Overall study results and limits: A few larger clonotypes appeared in naive repertoires, especially CD8, possibly memory cells re-expressing CD45RA.

An equimolar mix of two oligonucleotides served as the beta constant-region primer for TRBC1 and TRBC2. Four rounds of PCR amplified the ligated cDNA using nested alpha and beta constant-region primers plus SP2. MiXCR, run by TCRdb on the UMI-ligation and nested PCR reads, gives a single entry per CDR3 protein. The table shows roughly 80,000 distinct CDR3 sequences, with about 8.2% occurring only once. CMV status came from CD4+ IFNgamma after overnight CMV lysate stimulation. Sequential positive selection took CD4 T cells first, then CD8 T cells. This sequence was found in a human donor in good health. The chain joins TRBV14 to TRBJ2-1; 11 bases agree with TRBD2. The sequenced sample was naive CD8+ T cells from blood. Written as DNA, the CDR3 is TGTGCCAGCAGCCTGCCTATGGGACTAGCGGAGAAGCAGTTCTTC. This encodes CASSLPMGLAEKQFF.